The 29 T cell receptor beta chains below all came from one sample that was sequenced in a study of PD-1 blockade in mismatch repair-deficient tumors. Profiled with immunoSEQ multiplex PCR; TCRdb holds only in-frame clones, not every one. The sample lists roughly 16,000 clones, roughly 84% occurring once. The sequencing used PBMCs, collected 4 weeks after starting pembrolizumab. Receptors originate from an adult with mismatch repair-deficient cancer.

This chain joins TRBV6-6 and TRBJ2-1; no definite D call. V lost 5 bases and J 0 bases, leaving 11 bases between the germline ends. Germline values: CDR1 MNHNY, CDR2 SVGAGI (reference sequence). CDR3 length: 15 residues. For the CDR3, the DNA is TGTGCCAGCAGTGACCAGGTGGGCTCCTACAATGAGCAGTTCTTC. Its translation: CASSDQVGSYNEQFF.

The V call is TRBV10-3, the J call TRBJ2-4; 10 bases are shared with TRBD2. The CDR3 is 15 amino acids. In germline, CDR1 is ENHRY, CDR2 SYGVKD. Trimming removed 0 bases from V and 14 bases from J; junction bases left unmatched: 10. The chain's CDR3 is CAISESRLAGVYKYF. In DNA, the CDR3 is TGTGCCATCAGTGAGTCGCGGCTAGCGGGAGTTTATAAGTACTTC.

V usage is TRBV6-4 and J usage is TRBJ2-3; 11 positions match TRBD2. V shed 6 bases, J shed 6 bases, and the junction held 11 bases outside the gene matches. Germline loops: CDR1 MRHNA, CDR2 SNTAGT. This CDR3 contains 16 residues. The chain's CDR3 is CASSVHGTSGLDTQYF. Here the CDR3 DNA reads TGTGCCAGCAGCGTACACGGGACTAGCGGATTGGATACGCAGTATTTT.

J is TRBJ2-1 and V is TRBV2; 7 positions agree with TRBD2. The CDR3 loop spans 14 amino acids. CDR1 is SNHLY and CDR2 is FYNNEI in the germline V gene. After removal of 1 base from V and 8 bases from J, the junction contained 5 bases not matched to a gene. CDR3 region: CASSEEASGHEQFF. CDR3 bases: TGTGCCAGCAGTGAAGAGGCTAGCGGCCATGAGCAGTTCTTC.

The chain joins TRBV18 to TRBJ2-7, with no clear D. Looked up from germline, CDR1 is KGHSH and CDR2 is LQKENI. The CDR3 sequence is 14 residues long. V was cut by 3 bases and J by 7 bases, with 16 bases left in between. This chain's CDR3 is CASSPAERPWEQYF. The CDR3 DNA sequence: TGTGCCAGCTCACCTGCAGAGCGACCTTGGGAGCAGTACTTC.

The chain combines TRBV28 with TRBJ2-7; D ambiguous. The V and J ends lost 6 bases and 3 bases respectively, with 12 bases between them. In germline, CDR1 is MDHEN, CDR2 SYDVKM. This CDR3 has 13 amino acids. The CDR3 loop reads CASRNKKLYEQYF. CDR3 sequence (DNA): TGTGCCAGCAGAAATAAAAAGCTCTACGAGCAGTACTTC.

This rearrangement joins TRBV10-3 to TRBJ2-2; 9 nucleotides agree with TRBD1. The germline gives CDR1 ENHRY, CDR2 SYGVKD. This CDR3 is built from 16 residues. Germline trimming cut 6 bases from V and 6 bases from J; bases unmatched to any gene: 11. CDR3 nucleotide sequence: TGTGCCATCAGCGCTACCGGGACAGGGATGGCCGGGGAGCTGTTTTTT. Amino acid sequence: CAISATGTGMAGELFF.

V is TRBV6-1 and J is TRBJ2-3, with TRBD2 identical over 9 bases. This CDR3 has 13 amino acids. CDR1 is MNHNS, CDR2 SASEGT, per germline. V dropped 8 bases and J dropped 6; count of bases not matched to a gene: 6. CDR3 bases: TGTGCCAGCCGCAAGCGGGAGGTTGATACGCAGTATTTT. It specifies CASRKREVDTQYF.

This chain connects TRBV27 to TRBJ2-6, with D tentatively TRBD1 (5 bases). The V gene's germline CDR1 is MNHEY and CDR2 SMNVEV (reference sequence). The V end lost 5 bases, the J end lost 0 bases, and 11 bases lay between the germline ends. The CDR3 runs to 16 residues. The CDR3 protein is CASSLDSSSGANVLTF. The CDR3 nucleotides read TGTGCCAGCAGTCTCGACAGCAGCTCTGGGGCCAACGTCCTGACTTTC.

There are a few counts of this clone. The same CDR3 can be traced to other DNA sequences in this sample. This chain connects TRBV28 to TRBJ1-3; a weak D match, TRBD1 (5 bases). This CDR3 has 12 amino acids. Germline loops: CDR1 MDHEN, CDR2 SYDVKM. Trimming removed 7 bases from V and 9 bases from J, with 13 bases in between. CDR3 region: CASTPPRGTIYF. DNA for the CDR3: TGTGCCAGCACCCCACCTAGGGGCACCATATATTTT.

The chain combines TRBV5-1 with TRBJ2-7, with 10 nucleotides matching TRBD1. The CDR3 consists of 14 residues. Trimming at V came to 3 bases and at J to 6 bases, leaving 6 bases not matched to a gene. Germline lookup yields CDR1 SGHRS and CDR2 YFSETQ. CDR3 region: CASSSGTGEPEQYF. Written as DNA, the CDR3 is TGCGCCAGCAGCTCCGGGACAGGGGAACCCGAGCAGTACTTC. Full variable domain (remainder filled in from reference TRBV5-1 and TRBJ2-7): KAGVTQTPRYLIKTRGQQVTLSCSPISGHRSVSWYQQTPGQGLQFLFEYFSETQRNKGNFPGRFSGRQFSNSRSEMNVSTLELGDSALYLCASSSGTGEPEQYFGPGTRLTVT.

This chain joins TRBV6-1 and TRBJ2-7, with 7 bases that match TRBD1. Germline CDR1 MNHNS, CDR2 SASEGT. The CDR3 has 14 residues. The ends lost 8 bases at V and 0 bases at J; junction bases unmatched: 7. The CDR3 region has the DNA TGTGCCAGCTTATACCAGGGGGTCTCCTACGAGCAGTACTTC. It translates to CASLYQGVSYEQYF.

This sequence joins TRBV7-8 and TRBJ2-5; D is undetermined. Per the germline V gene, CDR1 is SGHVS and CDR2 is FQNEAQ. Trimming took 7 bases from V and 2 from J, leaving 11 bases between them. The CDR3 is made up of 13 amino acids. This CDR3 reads CASILLSQETQYF. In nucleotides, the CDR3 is TGTGCCAGCATCCTACTTAGTCAAGAGACCCAGTACTTC.

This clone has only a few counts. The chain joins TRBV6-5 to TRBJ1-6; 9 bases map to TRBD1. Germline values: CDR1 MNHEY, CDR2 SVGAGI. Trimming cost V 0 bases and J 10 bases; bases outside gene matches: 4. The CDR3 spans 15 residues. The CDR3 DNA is TGTGCCAGCAGTTACTCCGACAGGGGGGAATCACCCCTCCACTTT. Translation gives CASSYSDRGESPLHF.

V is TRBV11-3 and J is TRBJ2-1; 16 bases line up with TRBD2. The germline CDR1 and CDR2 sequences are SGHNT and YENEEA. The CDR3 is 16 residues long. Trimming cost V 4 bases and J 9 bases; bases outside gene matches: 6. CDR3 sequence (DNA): TGTGCCAGCAGCTCGGGACTAGCGGGAGGGCCGGGTGAGCAGTTCTTC. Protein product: CASSSGLAGGPGEQFF.

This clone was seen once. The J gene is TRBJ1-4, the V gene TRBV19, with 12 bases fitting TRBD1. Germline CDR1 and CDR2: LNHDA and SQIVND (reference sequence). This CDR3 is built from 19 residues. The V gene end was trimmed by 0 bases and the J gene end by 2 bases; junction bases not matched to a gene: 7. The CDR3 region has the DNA TGTGCCAGTAGTATAGAGGGACAGGGGGCGTCGGTGACTAATGAAAAACTGTTTTTT. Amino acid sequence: CASSIEGQGASVTNEKLFF.

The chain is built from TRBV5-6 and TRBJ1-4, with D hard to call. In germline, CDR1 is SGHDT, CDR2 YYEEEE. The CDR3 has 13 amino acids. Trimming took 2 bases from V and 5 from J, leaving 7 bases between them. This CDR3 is CASSLQFNEKLFF. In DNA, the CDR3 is TGTGCCAGCAGCTTACAGTTCAATGAAAAACTGTTTTTT.

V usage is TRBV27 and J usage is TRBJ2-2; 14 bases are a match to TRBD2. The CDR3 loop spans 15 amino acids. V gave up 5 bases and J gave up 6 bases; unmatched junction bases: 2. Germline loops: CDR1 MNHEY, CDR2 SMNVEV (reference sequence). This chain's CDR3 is CASSPGLAGAGELFF. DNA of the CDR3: TGTGCCAGCAGTCCGGGACTAGCGGGGGCCGGGGAGCTGTTTTTT.

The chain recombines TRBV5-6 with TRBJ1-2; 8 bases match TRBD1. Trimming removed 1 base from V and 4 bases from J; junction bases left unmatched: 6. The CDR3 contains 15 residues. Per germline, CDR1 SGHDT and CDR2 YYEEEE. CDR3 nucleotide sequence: TGTGCCAGCAGCTTGCGGACAGGGTACATCTATGGCTACACCTTC. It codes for CASSLRTGYIYGYTF.

The CDR3 reads CASSKQTGTGGLAGYNEQFF. The CDR3 DNA is TGCGCCAGCAGCAAGCAAACCGGGACAGGGGGACTAGCGGGTTACAATGAGCAGTTCTTC. V and J are TRBV5-1 and TRBJ2-1; D perhaps matches TRBD2 (12 bases). The V end lost 4 bases, the J end lost 4 bases, and 30 bases lay between the germline ends. Germline assignment: CDR1 SGHRS and CDR2 YFSETQ. This CDR3 spans 20 amino acids.

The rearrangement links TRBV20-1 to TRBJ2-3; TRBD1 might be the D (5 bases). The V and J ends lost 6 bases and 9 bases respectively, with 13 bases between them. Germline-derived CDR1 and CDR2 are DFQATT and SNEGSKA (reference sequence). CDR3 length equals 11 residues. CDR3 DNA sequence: TGCAGTGCACCATGGGGCGCGACGCAGTATTTT. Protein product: CSAPWGATQYF.

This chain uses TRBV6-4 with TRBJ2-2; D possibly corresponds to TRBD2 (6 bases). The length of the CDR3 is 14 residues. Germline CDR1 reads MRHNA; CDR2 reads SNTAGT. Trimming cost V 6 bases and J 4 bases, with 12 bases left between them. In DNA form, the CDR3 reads TGTGCCAGCAGACGGGAGAGCCCCACCGGGGAGCTGTTTTTT. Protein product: CASRRESPTGELFF.

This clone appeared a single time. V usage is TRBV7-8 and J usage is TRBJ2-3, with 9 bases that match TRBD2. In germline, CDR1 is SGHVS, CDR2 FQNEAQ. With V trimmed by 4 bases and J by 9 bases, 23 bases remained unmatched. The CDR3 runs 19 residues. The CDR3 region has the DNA TGTGCCAGCAGCTCCAAACGACCGCTAGTGCGGGAGGGCCGGGACACGCAGTATTTT. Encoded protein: CASSSKRPLVREGRDTQYF. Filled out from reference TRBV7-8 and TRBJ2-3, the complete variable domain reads GAGVSQSPRYKVAKRGQDVALRCDPISGHVSLFWYQQALGQGPEFLTYFQNEAQLDKSGLPSDRFFAERPEGSVSTLKIQRTQQEDSAVYLCASSSKRPLVREGRDTQYFGPGTRLTVL.

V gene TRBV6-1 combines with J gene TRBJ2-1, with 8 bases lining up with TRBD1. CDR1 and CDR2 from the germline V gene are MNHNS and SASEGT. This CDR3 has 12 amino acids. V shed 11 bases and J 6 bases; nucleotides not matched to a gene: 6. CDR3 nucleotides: TGTGCCGGTGACAGGGGCCGCAATGAGCAGTTCTTC. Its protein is CAGDRGRNEQFF.

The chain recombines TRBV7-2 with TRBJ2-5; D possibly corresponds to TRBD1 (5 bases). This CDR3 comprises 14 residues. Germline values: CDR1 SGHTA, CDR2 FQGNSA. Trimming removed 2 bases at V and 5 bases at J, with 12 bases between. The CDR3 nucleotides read TGTGCCAGCAGCTTATGGGGCGAAAGGGAGACCCAGTACTTC. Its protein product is CASSLWGERETQYF.

The CDR3 loop reads CASSDSGETGELFF. The CDR3 DNA follows: TGTGCCAGCAGTGATTCAGGGGAAACCGGGGAGCTGTTTTTT. This chain uses TRBV6-4 with TRBJ2-2; D might be TRBD1 (6 bases). Deletions cut 3 bases from V and 5 bases from J, with 10 bases between. The CDR3 runs 14 residues. Per germline, CDR1 MRHNA and CDR2 SNTAGT.

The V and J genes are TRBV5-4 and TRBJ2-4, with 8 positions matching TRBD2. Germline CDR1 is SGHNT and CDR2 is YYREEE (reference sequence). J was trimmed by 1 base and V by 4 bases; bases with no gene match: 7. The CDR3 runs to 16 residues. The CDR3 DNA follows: TGTGCCAGCAGCGTGGGACTAGAGCGCGCCAAAAACATTCAGTACTTC. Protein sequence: CASSVGLERAKNIQYF.

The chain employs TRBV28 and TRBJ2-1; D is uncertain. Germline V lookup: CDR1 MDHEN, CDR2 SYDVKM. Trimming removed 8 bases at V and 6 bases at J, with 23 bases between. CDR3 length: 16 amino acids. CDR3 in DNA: TGTGCCAGCTCCTCGGCGCACTCCGAGCGTCCCAATGAGCAGTTCTTC. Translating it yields CASSSAHSERPNEQFF.

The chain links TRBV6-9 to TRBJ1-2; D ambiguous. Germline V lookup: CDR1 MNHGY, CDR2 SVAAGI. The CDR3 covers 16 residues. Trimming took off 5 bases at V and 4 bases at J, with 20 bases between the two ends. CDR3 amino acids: CASSPLAYGKTYGYTF. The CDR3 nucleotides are TGTGCCAGCAGTCCGTTAGCTTACGGAAAGACCTATGGCTACACCTTC.